The TCR beta chain described here comes from a study of T cell changes during pregnancy in multiple sclerosis. Sequencing used immunoSEQ multiplex PCR; TCRdb keeps in-frame clones, though not all of them. The sample has about 26,000 clones, roughly nine tenths seen once; the top ten hold 15% to 20%. The CDR3 contains 15 residues. Germline V CDR1 and CDR2: LNHNV, YYDKDF (reference sequence). Deletions cut 5 bases from V and 5 bases from J, with 18 bases between. The receptor comes from a female donor with multiple sclerosis, enrolled in a pregnancy study. The chain is built from TRBV15 and TRBJ1-1; D unresolved. The input for sequencing was CD8+ T cells from peripheral blood mononuclear cells, taken in the second trimester of pregnancy. The CDR3 protein is CATSPTVEGGTEAFF. The CDR3 DNA sequence: TGTGCCACCAGCCCGACTGTGGAGGGTGGGACTGAAGCTTTCTTT.